This T cell receptor (beta chain) was recorded in a study of T cells in Graves' hyperthyroidism and ophthalmopathy. Background on the study: Peripheral blood was taken when the disease was first diagnosed, before any treatment began. Broader study findings: Ophthalmopathy stood apart from stable hyperthyroidism in a 13 V-J model.

Germline V gene lookup returns CDR1 LNHNV and CDR2 YYDKDF (reference sequence). The CDR3 runs to 12 residues. Amplified TCR beta CDR3 regions derived from RNA transcripts. RT-PCR in the first round (using the HTBI primer set) targeted the TCR CDR3. TCRdb reprocessed the multiplex PCR reads via MiXCR and lists one record per CDR3 protein. The table records hundreds of thousands of distinct CDR3 sequences, 35% to 45% of them present only once. On the basis of clinical symptoms, serum thyroxine and TRAb, thyroid ultrasound and orbital computed tomography, diagnoses were made. Notes on this clonotype: Its antigen is still unknown. This clone may be a read error of a much larger clone one base away.

Specimen: blood. This chain uses TRBV15 with TRBJ1-6; unclear D gene. The TCR was taken from a man younger than 30 with Graves' hyperthyroidism. CDR3 loop: CATSPGSSPLRF. DNA of the CDR3: TGTGCCACCAGCCCGGGGAGTTCACCCCTCCGCTTT.